This entry lists 26 T cell receptor beta chains sequenced from one sample in a study of CD8 T cells in ankylosing spondylitis. The study, taken as a whole, reports: There was a TCR beta motif, made of several highly homologous variants, that appeared characteristic of ankylosing spondylitis blood.

TCRdb redid the calling of the 5' RACE reads with MiXCR, one entry per CDR3 protein. The table lists around 490,000 distinct CDR3 sequences, less than 6% of them singletons. No antigen is known for these receptors. Source material: blood, either unsorted or a sorted T cell fraction (not recorded which). These receptors all stem from a male donor with ankylosing spondylitis.

This clonotype was recorded at least ten times. V and J are TRBV5-1 and TRBJ2-1; TRBD2 agrees at 9 bases. The CDR3 covers 15 residues. Per the germline V gene, CDR1 is SGHRS and CDR2 is YFSETQ. After removal of 0 bases from V and 4 bases from J, the junction contained 2 bases not matched to a gene. The DNA of the CDR3 is TGCGCCAGCAGCTTGGCACTAGCGGGTTACAATGAGCAGTTCTTC. It is translated as CASSLALAGYNEQFF.

This clonotype was observed many times. The chain employs TRBV5-1 and TRBJ1-1; a possible D gene is TRBD1 (5 bases). Deletions cut 4 bases from V and 0 bases from J, with 13 bases between. This CDR3 is built from 15 residues. Germline V gene sequence: CDR1 SGHRS, CDR2 YFSETQ. CDR3: CASSQQGGMNTEAFF. As DNA, the CDR3 is TGCGCCAGCAGCCAGCAGGGCGGGATGAACACTGAAGCTTTCTTT.

CDR3 residues: CSVEGGQGSYEQYF. CDR3 bases: TGCAGCGTTGAAGGGGGCCAGGGGAGCTACGAGCAGTACTTC. V usage is TRBV29-1 and J usage is TRBJ2-7, with D possibly TRBD1 on 6 matching bases. Germline-derived CDR1 and CDR2 are SQVTM and ANQGSEA. V was shortened by 1 base and J by 3 bases, with 13 bases between the two germline ends. This CDR3 has 14 amino acids.

This clonotype was detected many times. The chain combines TRBV5-6 with TRBJ2-3; possibly TRBD2 for D (6 bases). The CDR3 extends over 15 amino acids. Germline values: CDR1 SGHDT, CDR2 YYEEEE. The V end was cut by 3 bases, the J end by 1 base, with 12 bases between. The CDR3 DNA reads TGTGCCAGCAGCTGGGTTGGACTACGCACAGATACGCAGTATTTT. This encodes CASSWVGLRTDTQYF.

At least ten counts were recorded for this clonotype. The gene calls are TRBV20-1 and TRBJ2-3, with 7 bases that match TRBD1. The CDR3 extends over 13 amino acids. Germline V gene lookup returns CDR1 DFQATT and CDR2 SNEGSKA (reference sequence). The V and J ends lost 7 bases and 4 bases, in that order; junction bases with no gene match: 8. The CDR3 DNA sequence: TGCAGTGTCCTAAAGAGGGGGCCAGATACGCAGTATTTT. Translating gives CSVLKRGPDTQYF.

In its sample, this clonotype was seen many times. The V and J genes are TRBV27 and TRBJ2-1; D uncertain. V lost 8 bases and J lost 0, with 11 bases in between. The CDR3 length is 14 residues. Germline loops: CDR1 MNHEY, CDR2 SMNVEV (reference sequence). This chain's CDR3 is CASLDLGSYNEQFF. As DNA, the CDR3 is TGTGCCAGCTTGGACCTGGGCTCCTACAATGAGCAGTTCTTC.

This clonotype was detected ten times or more. J is TRBJ2-3 and V is TRBV6-6, with D maybe TRBD2 (5 bases). CDR3 length: 12 amino acids. Trimming took 8 bases from V and 4 from J, leaving 10 bases between them. In germline, CDR1 is MNHNY, CDR2 SVGAGI (reference sequence). The CDR3 DNA reads as TGTGCCAGCGCCGGGGTCGCAGATACGCAGTATTTT. It codes for CASAGVADTQYF.

This clonotype was detected ten times or more. The J gene is TRBJ2-1, the V gene TRBV20-1, with D possibly matching TRBD2 (6 bases). V lost 6 bases to trimming and J lost 0 bases, with 9 bases between them. CDR3 length: 13 residues. Per germline, CDR1 DFQATT and CDR2 SNEGSKA (reference sequence). The CDR3: CSAGSGSYNEQFF. The CDR3 DNA follows: TGCAGTGCGGGTAGCGGCTCCTACAATGAGCAGTTCTTC.

This clonotype showed up many times. The gene calls are TRBV29-1 and TRBJ2-2; 8 bases fit TRBD2. Germline loops: CDR1 SQVTM, CDR2 ANQGSEA. The CDR3 runs to 15 residues. V lost 4 bases, J lost 6 bases, and 10 bases stayed unmatched. The CDR3 DNA reads TGCAGCGTTGGAGACGGGGGGGCAGTGGCCGGGGAGCTGTTTTTT. Translating gives CSVGDGGAVAGELFF.

This clonotype was seen ten or more times. This rearrangement joins TRBV7-2 to TRBJ2-3; a weak D match, TRBD2 (5 bases). CDR1 is SGHTA, CDR2 FQGNSA, per germline. CDR3 length: 16 amino acids. V lost 5 bases, J lost 1 base, and 16 bases lay in between. In DNA, the CDR3 is TGTGCCAGCAGCCCGCCGGACTTGTGGGGCACAGATACGCAGTATTTT. Its translation is CASSPPDLWGTDTQYF.

This clonotype was detected ten times or more. The chain recombines TRBV28 with TRBJ2-7, with D perhaps matching TRBD1 (6 bases). This CDR3 contains 16 residues. The V gene lost 3 bases and the J gene lost 3 bases, with 18 bases spanning the gap. From germline, CDR1 is MDHEN and CDR2 SYDVKM. The CDR3 DNA reads TGTGCCAGCAGTTTTCACGGGGAGCGAGGGGGCTACGAGCAGTACTTC. Residues: CASSFHGERGGYEQYF.

This clonotype was recorded many times. CDR3 protein: CASAGLQEYNEQFF. The CDR3 bases are TGTGCCAGCGCGGGACTACAAGAATACAATGAGCAGTTCTTC. J is TRBJ2-1 and V is TRBV12-3 or TRBV12-4; 7 bases are a match to TRBD2. The CDR3 loop spans 14 amino acids. Trimming took 8 bases from V and 4 from J; bases not matched to a gene: 8.

This clonotype came up many times. The chain joins TRBV5-4 to TRBJ1-1; maybe TRBD1 (5 bases). CDR1 is SGHNT, CDR2 YYREEE, per germline (reference sequence). This CDR3 is built from 12 residues. Trimming took 5 bases from V and 4 from J, leaving 9 bases between them. The CDR3 DNA is TGTGCCAGCAGGAAGCAGGGCACTGAAGCTTTCTTT. Its protein is CASRKQGTEAFF.

This clonotype was observed many times. The gene calls are TRBV12-3 or TRBV12-4 and TRBJ2-2, with D perhaps TRBD2 (6 bases). The CDR3 has 13 amino acids. Trimming took off 3 bases at V and 7 bases at J, with 9 bases between the two ends. The CDR3 protein is CASSLAGIGELFF. CDR3 sequence (DNA): TGTGCCAGCAGTTTGGCGGGGATCGGGGAGCTGTTTTTT.

This clonotype was seen many times. The chain joins TRBV6-1 to TRBJ1-1, with no clear D. The CDR3 has 14 amino acids. Germline lookup yields CDR1 MNHNS and CDR2 SASEGT. V gave up 8 bases and J gave up 1 base, with 14 bases separating them. The CDR3, as DNA: TGTGCCAGCGCCGACTCCCAGAGGAACACTGAAGCTTTCTTT. Residues: CASADSQRNTEAFF.

This clonotype was counted only a few times. The chain is built from TRBV18 and TRBJ2-5; 8 bases fit TRBD1. V shed 6 bases, J shed 2 bases, and the junction held 8 bases outside the gene matches. The CDR3 extends over 15 amino acids. Germline V lookup: CDR1 KGHSH, CDR2 LQKENI. DNA of the CDR3: TGTGCCAGCTCGGGGGACAGGACAGCTCAAGAGACCCAGTACTTC. Protein sequence: CASSGDRTAQETQYF.

This clonotype was recorded at least ten times. The genes are TRBV4-2 and TRBJ2-3, with D unresolved. The CDR3 is made up of 14 amino acids. V lost 0 bases to trimming and J lost 3 bases, with 7 bases between them. From germline, CDR1 is LGHNA and CDR2 YNFKEQ. The CDR3, as DNA: TGTGCCAGCAGCCAAGATAGCCAGACAGATACGCAGTATTTT. Protein: CASSQDSQTDTQYF.

This clonotype was counted ten times or more. The chain employs TRBV7-9 and TRBJ1-2; 10 bases agree with TRBD1. Trimming cost V 3 bases and J 1 base; bases outside gene matches: 2. This CDR3 has 15 residues. Germline CDR1 is SEHNR and CDR2 is FQNEAQ (reference sequence). CDR3 bases: TGTGCCAGCAGCTTCGGGACAGGGGATAACTATGGCTACACCTTC. Protein: CASSFGTGDNYGYTF.

This clonotype has ten or more counts. V and J are TRBV24-1 and TRBJ2-2, with 12 bases aligning to TRBD1. Germline CDR1 and CDR2: KGHDR and SFDVKD. Trimming removed 3 bases from V and 2 bases from J; junction bases left unmatched: 6. The CDR3 contains 18 residues. CDR3 protein: CATSDPRGTGGNTGELFF. The CDR3 DNA is TGTGCCACCAGTGATCCGAGAGGGACAGGGGGCAACACCGGGGAGCTGTTTTTT.

This clonotype appeared many times. The V gene is TRBV18, the J gene TRBJ2-1, with a weak D call TRBD2 (5 bases). The germline V and J ends were trimmed by 2 bases and 7 bases, with 15 bases remaining between them. The CDR3 contains 15 residues. CDR1 is KGHSH and CDR2 is LQKENI in the germline V gene. The DNA of the CDR3 is TGTGCCAGCTCACCAAAGTCGGGATTTCGGAATGAGCAGTTCTTC. Translation: CASSPKSGFRNEQFF. Full variable domain (remainder filled in from reference TRBV18 and TRBJ2-1): NAGVMQNPRHLVRRRGQEARLRCSPMKGHSHVYWYRQLPEEGLKFMVYLQKENIIDESGMPKERFSAEFPKEGPSILRIQQVVRGDSAAYFCASSPKSGFRNEQFFGPGTRLTVL.

This clonotype was found many times. The chain is built from TRBV28 and TRBJ2-7; D is uncertain. Germline values: CDR1 MDHEN, CDR2 SYDVKM. The V end was cut by 4 bases, the J end by 3 bases, with 7 bases between. The CDR3 is 12 residues long. The CDR3 DNA follows: TGTGCCAGCAGTTCGCTCATCTACGAGCAGTACTTC. Translation gives CASSSLIYEQYF. Together with reference TRBV28 and TRBJ2-7, the CDR3 gives the full variable domain: DVKVTQSSRYLVKRTGEKVFLECVQDMDHENMFWYRQDPGLGLRLIYFSYDVKMKEKGDIPEGYSVSREKKERFSLILESASTNQTSMYLCASSSLIYEQYFGPGTRLTVT.

This clonotype was seen many times. The rearrangement uses TRBV24-1 and TRBJ2-2; the D is unclear. V was shortened by 1 base and J by 2 bases, with 1 base between the two germline ends. CDR1 and CDR2 (germline): KGHDR, SFDVKD. This CDR3 region has 13 residues. The CDR3 coding sequence is TGTGCCACCAGTGATTTCAACACCGGGGAGCTGTTTTTT. Its protein product is CATSDFNTGELFF.

At least ten counts were recorded for this clonotype. The genes are TRBV29-1 and TRBJ2-1, with TRBD2 matching over 7 bases. This CDR3 region has 13 residues. The germline gives CDR1 SQVTM, CDR2 ANQGSEA. The V and J ends lost 8 bases and 5 bases, in that order; junction bases with no gene match: 9. The DNA of the CDR3 is TGCAGCCTTGTCGGGGGGACCCACAATGAGCAGTTCTTC. It codes for CSLVGGTHNEQFF.

This clonotype was seen at least ten times. The chain links TRBV12-3 or TRBV12-4 to TRBJ1-3; unclear D gene. V shed 3 bases and J shed 0 bases, with 12 bases lying between them. This CDR3 is 16 amino acids long. CDR3: CASSFKGLPSGNTIYF. CDR3 nucleotides: TGTGCCAGCAGTTTTAAGGGCCTACCCTCTGGAAACACCATATATTTT.

This clonotype occurred many times. The V call is TRBV5-1, the J call TRBJ2-1; D possibly corresponds to TRBD1 (6 bases). Germline loops: CDR1 SGHRS, CDR2 YFSETQ. CDR3 length equals 14 residues. V lost 3 bases and J 7 bases, leaving 14 bases between the germline ends. CDR3 nucleotides: TGCGCCAGCAGCTCGCCCCGAGGGGGAAATGAGCAGTTCTTC. Translating it yields CASSSPRGGNEQFF.

Many counts were recorded for this clonotype. CDR3 amino acids: CSASGTGWDEQYF. The CDR3 bases are TGCAGTGCCTCCGGGACAGGGTGGGACGAGCAGTACTTC. The genes are TRBV20-1 and TRBJ2-7, with 9 bases lining up with TRBD1. Trimming removed 6 bases from V and 5 bases from J; junction bases left unmatched: 8. This CDR3 comprises 13 residues. Germline CDR1 DFQATT, CDR2 SNEGSKA (reference sequence).